Below are 6 T cell receptor beta chains sequenced from a single sample in a study of vaccination and CD4 T cells after COVID-19. The Oncomine TCR Beta short-read assay generated sequence data from the DNA of cultured CD4+ T cells. From the PCR reads, TCRdb called clonotypes with MiXCR, one entry per CDR3 protein. This sample has about 10,000 distinct CDR3 sequences, with roughly 28% found just once. Treatment defined: roughly ten-day PBMC culture with coronavirus spike peptide pools or control peptides (ViraFEST assay). These receptors' targets are unknown. Here the sequenced sample was CD4+ T cells from blood, cultured in vitro, taken after SARS-CoV-2 vaccination. The receptors originated from a human donor who had recovered from COVID-19.

This clonotype was found a few times. The DNA of the CDR3 is TGTGCCAGCAGCCTCGGGCAGGGCGCAGATACGCAGTATTTT. Translated, it gives CASSLGQGADTQYF. V usage is TRBV7-8 and J usage is TRBJ2-3, with D perhaps TRBD1 (5 bases). The CDR3 length is 14 residues. The ends were cut back, 5 bases at V and 4 bases at J, with 13 bases in the middle. Germline V CDR1 and CDR2: SGHVS, FQNEAQ.

The genes are TRBV27 and TRBJ2-1; tentative D call: TRBD2 (6 bases). Deletions cut 7 bases from V and 0 bases from J, with 13 bases between. The germline gives CDR1 MNHEY, CDR2 SMNVEV (reference sequence). The CDR3 sequence is 15 residues long. DNA for the CDR3: TGTGCCAGCACCTTGGAGGGACCCTCCTACAATGAGCAGTTCTTC. It codes for CASTLEGPSYNEQFF.

This clonotype was counted a few times. The J gene is TRBJ1-3, the V gene TRBV19; D is perhaps TRBD1 (5 bases). V dropped 2 bases and J dropped 4 bases, with 9 bases sitting between them. This CDR3 spans 14 amino acids. Germline V CDR1 and CDR2: LNHDA, SQIVND (reference sequence). The CDR3 nucleotides are TGTGCCAGTAGTATATGGGACTCCGGAAACACCATATATTTT. Protein sequence: CASSIWDSGNTIYF.

The rearrangement joins TRBV28 to TRBJ2-1; D remains unclear. V was shortened by 3 bases and J by 9 bases, with 9 bases between the two germline ends. This CDR3 region has 12 residues. Germline V lookup: CDR1 MDHEN, CDR2 SYDVKM. CDR3 sequence: CASSFGIGEQFF. CDR3 DNA sequence: TGTGCCAGCAGTTTTGGTATTGGTGAGCAGTTCTTC.

The gene calls are TRBV7-4 and TRBJ1-2; D call uncertain. This CDR3 has 15 amino acids. The germline CDR1 and CDR2 sequences are SGHVT and SQSDAQ. V was pared by 5 bases and J by 2 bases, with 15 bases between. The CDR3 bases are TGTGCCAGCAGCACCGGACCTGGCTTAAACTATGGCTACACCTTC. Translating gives CASSTGPGLNYGYTF.

The chain links TRBV28 to TRBJ2-7, with D possibly being TRBD2 (6 bases). CDR3 length: 13 residues. The germline CDR1 and CDR2 sequences are MDHEN and SYDVKM. V lost 7 bases and J 3 bases, leaving 13 bases between the germline ends. CDR3 residues: CASIPGGSYEQYF. The CDR3 DNA reads TGTGCCAGCATTCCTGGAGGGAGCTACGAGCAGTACTTC.